The text below deals with one T cell receptor (beta chain). The antigen remains unidentified. TCR sequencing used cDNA made by reverse transcription of extracted RNA. Generated by immunoSEQ multiplex PCR, the TCRdb table keeps only in-frame clones and is missing some. Found here are roughly 150,000 clones, about two thirds of them singletons; the top ten hold less than 40%. This record belongs to a study of CD8+ T cells in alopecia areata. There are 15 residues in the CDR3. CDR1 and CDR2 (germline): SGHTA, FQGNSA. V lost 6 bases to trimming and J lost 7 bases; unmatched junction nucleotides: 12. Broader study findings: When scalp samples are sequenced, resident alphabeta T cells of normal skin are also captured.

This receptor was taken from a human donor in good health. The chain uses TRBV7-2 and TRBJ1-5; the match to TRBD1 covers 7 bases. The sequenced sample was CD8+ T cells sorted from blood. CDR3 loop: CASSDLTGTGQPQHF. The DNA of the CDR3 is TGTGCCAGCAGTGATTTGACAGGGACGGGACAGCCCCAGCATTTT. Full variable domain (remainder filled in from reference TRBV7-2 and TRBJ1-5): GAGVSQSPSNKVTEKGKDVELRCDPISGHTALYWYRQSLGQGLEFLIYFQGNSAPDKSGLPSDRFSAERTGGSVSTLTIQRTQQEDSAVYLCASSDLTGTGQPQHFGDGTRLSIL.